This T cell receptor beta chain was retrieved from a study of tumor and adjacent non-tumor tissue in lung cancer. Overall study: The patients, approximately 9 men and about 5 women, were roughly 31 to 85 with stage I to III disease.

A modified ARM-PCR protocol with three rounds of nested PCR amplified TCRbeta. A single record per CDR3 protein comes from TCRdb applying MiXCR to the multiplex PCR reads. In the table there are 200,000 or so distinct CDR3 sequences, around 70% of which are singletons. This CDR3 is built from 19 residues. CDR1 is DFQATT and CDR2 is SNEGSKA in the germline V gene (reference sequence). Trimming at V came to 1 base and at J to 3 bases, leaving 19 bases not matched to a gene. Concerning this clonotype itself: Its antigen is as yet unknown.

Findings and caveats of the study: Normal lung showed higher cumulative top 100 clone frequency than tumor. Shorter survival was associated with higher TCR diversity in tumors. Compared with tumor, normal lung showed significantly lower TCR diversity.

RNA was extracted from bulk tissue without any cell sorting. The chain carries TRBV20-1 and TRBJ2-3; 7 nucleotides match TRBD2. Sequences were obtained from lung tumor tissue. The receptor comes from a man in his fifties or sixties with non-small cell lung cancer. CDR3 nucleotides: TGCAGTGCTAGAGCCCCTACTTGGGCGGGAGCTAGGAGTACAGATACGCAGTATTTT. Translating it yields CSARAPTWAGARSTDTQYF.